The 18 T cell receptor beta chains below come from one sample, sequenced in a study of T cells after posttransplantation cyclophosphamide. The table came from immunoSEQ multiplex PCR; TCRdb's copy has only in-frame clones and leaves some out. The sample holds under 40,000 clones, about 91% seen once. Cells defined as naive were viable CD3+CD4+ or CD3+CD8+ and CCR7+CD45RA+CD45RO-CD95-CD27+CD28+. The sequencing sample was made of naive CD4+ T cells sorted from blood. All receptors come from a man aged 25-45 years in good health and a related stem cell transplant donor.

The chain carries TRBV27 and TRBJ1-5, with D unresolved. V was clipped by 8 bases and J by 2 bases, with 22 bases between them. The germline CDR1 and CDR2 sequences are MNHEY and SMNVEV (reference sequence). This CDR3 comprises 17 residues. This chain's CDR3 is CASSPPPRIGGNQPQHF. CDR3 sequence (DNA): TGTGCCAGCTCCCCGCCCCCCCGGATCGGGGGCAATCAGCCCCAGCATTTT.

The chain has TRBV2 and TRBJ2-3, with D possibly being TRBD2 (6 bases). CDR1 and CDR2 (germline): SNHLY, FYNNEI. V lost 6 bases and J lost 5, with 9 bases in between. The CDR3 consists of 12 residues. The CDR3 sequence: CASSGGQDTQYF. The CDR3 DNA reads TGTGCCAGCAGCGGAGGGCAAGATACGCAGTATTTT. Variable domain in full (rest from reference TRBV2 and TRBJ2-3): EPEVTQTPSHQVTQMGQEVILRCVPISNHLYFYWYRQILGQKVEFLVSFYNNEISEKSEIFDDQFSVERPDGSNFTLKIRSTKLEDSAMYFCASSGGQDTQYFGPGTRLTVL.

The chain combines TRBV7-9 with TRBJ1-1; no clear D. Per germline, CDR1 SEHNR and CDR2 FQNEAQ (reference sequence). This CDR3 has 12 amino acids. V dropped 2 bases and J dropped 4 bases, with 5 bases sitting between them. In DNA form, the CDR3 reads TGTGCCAGCAGCTTAATCGGCACTGAAGCTTTCTTT. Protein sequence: CASSLIGTEAFF. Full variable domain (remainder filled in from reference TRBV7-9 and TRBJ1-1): DTGVSQNPRHKITKRGQNVTFRCDPISEHNRLYWYRQTLGQGPEFLTYFQNEAQLEKSRLLSDRFSAERPKGSFSTLEIQRTEQGDSAMYLCASSLIGTEAFFGQGTRLTVV.

The CDR3 DNA reads as TGTGCCAGCAGTTTACGACTAGCTGTGAGTTACTTC. It encodes CASSLRLAVSYF. The genes are TRBV27 and TRBJ2-7; 7 nucleotides match TRBD2. Trimming removed 2 bases from V and 13 bases from J; junction bases left unmatched: 8. Germline assignment: CDR1 MNHEY and CDR2 SMNVEV (reference sequence). The CDR3 has 12 amino acids.

The CDR3 sequence is CASSVVPGYGYTF. The CDR3 nucleotides are TGTGCCAGCAGCGTAGTCCCAGGCTATGGCTACACCTTC. The rearrangement joins TRBV9 to TRBJ1-2; D unclear. V lost 0 bases, J lost 4 bases, and 7 bases lay in between. The CDR3 sequence is 13 residues long. Germline V lookup: CDR1 SGDLS, CDR2 YYNGEE. Filled out from reference TRBV9 and TRBJ1-2, the complete variable domain reads DSGVTQTPKHLITATGQRVTLRCSPRSGDLSVYWYQQSLDQGLQFLIQYYNGEERAKGNILERFSAQQFPDLHSELNLSSLELGDSALYFCASSVVPGYGYTFGSGTRLTVV.

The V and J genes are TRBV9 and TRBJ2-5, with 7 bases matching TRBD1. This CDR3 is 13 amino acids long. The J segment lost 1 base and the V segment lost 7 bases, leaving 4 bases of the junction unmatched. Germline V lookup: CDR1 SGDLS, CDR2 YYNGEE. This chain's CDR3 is CASRGQAQETQYF. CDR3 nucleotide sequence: TGTGCCAGCCGTGGACAGGCCCAAGAGACCCAGTACTTC.

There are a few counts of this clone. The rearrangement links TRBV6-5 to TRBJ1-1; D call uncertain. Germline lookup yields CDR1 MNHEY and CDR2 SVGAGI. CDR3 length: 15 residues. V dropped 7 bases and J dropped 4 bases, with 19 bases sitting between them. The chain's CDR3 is CASTSTGELPTEAFF. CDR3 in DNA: TGTGCCAGCACCTCAACGGGTGAGCTACCCACTGAAGCTTTCTTT.

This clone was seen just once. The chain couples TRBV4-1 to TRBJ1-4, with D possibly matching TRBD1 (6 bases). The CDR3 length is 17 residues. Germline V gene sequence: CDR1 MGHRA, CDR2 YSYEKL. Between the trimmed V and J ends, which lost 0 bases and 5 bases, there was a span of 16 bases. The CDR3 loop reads CASSQEGGGWVNEKLFF. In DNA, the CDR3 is TGCGCCAGCAGCCAAGAGGGAGGGGGTTGGGTAAATGAAAAACTGTTTTTT.

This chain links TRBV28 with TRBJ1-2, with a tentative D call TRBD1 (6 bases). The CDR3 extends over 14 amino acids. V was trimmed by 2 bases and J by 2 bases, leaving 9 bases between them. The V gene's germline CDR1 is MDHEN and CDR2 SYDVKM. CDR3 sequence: CASSLGGQNYGYTF. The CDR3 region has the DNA TGTGCCAGCAGTTTAGGAGGACAGAACTATGGCTACACCTTC.

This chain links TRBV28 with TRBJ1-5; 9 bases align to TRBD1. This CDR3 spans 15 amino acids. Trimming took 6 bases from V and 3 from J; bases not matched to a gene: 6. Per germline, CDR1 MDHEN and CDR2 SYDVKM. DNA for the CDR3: TGTGCCAGCAGAAAGACAGGGGGATTCAATCAGCCCCAGCATTTT. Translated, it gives CASRKTGGFNQPQHF.

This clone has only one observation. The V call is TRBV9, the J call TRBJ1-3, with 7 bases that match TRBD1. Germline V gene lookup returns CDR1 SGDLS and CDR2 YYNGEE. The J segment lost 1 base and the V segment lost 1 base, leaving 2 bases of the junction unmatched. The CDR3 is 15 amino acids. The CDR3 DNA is TGTGCCAGCAGCGTAAGGGGGCATTCTGGAAACACCATATATTTT. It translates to CASSVRGHSGNTIYF.

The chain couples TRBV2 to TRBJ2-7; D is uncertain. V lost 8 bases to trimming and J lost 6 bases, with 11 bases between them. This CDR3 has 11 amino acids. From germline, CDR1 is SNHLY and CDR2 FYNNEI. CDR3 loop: CASPIASEQYF. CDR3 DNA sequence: TGTGCCAGCCCTATAGCTTCCGAGCAGTACTTC.

The CDR3 DNA reads TGCGCCAGCAGTAGCCTAGCGGGGACCACCTACGAGCAGTACTTC. It specifies CASSSLAGTTYEQYF. The V call is TRBV10-2, the J call TRBJ2-7; 9 bases match TRBD2. The CDR3 has 15 residues. Germline V gene data show CDR1 as WSHSY and CDR2 as SAAADI. Losses at the gene ends were 5 bases for V and 2 bases for J; bases not matched to a gene: 7.

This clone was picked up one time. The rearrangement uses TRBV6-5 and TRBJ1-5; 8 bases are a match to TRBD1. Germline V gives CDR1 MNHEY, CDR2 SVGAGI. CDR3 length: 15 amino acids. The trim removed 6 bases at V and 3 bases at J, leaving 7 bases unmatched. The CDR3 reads CASRLQGGDNQPQHF. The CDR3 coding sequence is TGTGCCAGCAGACTACAGGGGGGGGACAATCAGCCCCAGCATTTT.

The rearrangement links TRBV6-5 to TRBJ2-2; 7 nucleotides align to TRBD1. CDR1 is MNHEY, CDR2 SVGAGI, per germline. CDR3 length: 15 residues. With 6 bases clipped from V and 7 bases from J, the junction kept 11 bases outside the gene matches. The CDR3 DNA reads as TGTGCCAGCAGACCCCCCACAGGGGCTGGCGGGGAGCTGTTTTTT. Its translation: CASRPPTGAGGELFF.

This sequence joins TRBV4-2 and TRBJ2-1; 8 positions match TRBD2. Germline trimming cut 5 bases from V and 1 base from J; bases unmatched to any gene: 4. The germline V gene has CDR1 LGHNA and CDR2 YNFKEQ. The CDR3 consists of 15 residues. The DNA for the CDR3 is TGTGCCAGCAGCTCGGCGGGGGGTTCCTACAATGAGCAGTTCTTC. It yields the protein CASSSAGGSYNEQFF.

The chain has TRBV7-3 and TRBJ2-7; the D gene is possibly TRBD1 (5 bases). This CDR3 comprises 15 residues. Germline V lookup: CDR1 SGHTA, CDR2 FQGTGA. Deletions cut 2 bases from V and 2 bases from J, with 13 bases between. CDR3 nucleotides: TGTGCCAGCAGCTTAGGCTCCCAGGGCCCCTACGAGCAGTACTTC. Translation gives CASSLGSQGPYEQYF.

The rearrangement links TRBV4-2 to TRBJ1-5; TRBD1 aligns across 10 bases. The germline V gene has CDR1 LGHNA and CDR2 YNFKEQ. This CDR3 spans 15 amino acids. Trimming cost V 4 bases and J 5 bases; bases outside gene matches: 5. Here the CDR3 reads CASSPGTGVHQPQHF. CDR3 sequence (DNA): TGTGCCAGCAGCCCGGGGACAGGGGTTCATCAGCCCCAGCATTTT.